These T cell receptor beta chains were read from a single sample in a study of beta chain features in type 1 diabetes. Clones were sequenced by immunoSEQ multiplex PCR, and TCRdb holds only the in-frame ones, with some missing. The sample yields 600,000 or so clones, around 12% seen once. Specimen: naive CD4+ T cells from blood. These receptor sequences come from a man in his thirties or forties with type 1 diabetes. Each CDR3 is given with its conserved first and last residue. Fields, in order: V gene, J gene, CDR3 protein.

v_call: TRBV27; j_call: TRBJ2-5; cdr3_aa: CASGKIPGQGKKETQYF
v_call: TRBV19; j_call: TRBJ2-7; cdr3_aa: CASSIGASGDYEQYF
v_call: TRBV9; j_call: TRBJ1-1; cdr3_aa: CASSATGGNTEAFF
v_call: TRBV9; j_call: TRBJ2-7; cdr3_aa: CASSVAASGTEQYF
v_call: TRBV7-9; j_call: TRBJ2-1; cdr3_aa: CASSLRTSGRNNEQFF
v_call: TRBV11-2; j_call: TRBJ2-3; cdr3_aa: CASSLVGSAGRDTQYF
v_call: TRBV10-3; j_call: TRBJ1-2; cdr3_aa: CAITTGDYYGYTF
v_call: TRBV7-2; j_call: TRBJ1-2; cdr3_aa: CASSFGDSRYGYTF
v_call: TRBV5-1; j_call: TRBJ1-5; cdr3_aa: CASSLNPGVQPQHF
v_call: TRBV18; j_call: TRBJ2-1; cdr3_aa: CASSLGTGKSSYNEQFF
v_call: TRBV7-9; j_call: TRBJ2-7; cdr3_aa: CASSYRVAGGPYEQYF
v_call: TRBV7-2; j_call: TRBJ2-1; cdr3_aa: CASSLGVGNEQFF
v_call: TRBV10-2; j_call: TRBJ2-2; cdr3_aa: CASSESDTGELFF
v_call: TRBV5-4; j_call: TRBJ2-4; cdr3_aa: CASSLERSGIQYF
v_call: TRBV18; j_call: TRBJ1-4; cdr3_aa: CASSTGDSEKLFF
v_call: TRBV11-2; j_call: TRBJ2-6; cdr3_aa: CAINRWQFSGANVLTF
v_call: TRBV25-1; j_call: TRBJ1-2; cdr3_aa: CASSGPGRINYGYTF
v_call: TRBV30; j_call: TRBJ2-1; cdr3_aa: CAWSVLGQQRGEQFF
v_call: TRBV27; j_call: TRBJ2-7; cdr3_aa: CASSPRDQGAHEQYF
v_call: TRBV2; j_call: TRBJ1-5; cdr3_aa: CASSEKSGDNQPQHF
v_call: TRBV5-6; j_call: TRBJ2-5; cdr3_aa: CASSLRDDLRYQYF
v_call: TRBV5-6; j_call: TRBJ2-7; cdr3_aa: CASSLKSSAFSYEQYF
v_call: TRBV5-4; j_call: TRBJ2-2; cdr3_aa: CASRGLANTGELFF
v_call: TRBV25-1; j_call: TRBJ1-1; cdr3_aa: CASMLGGGTEAFF
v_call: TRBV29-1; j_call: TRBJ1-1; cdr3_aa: CSVEGGQRTEAFF
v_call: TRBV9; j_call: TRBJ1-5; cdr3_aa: CASSLGGDQPQHF
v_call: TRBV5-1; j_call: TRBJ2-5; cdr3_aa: CASSLEDRVEETQYF
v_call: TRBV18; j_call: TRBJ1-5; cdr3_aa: CASSPEGGNQPQHF
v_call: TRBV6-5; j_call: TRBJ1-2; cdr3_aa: CASAPKRGSSGYTF
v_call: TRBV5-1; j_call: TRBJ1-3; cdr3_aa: CASSLRSKGQVGSGNTIYF
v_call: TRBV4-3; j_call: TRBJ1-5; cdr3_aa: CASSQEALNQPQHF
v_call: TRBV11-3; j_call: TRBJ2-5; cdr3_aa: CASSLSETQYF
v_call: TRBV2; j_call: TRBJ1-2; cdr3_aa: CASRGDSLYGYTF
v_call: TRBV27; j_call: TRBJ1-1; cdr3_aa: CASRKQGARGTEAFF
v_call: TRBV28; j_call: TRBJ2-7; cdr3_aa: CASSYLSYEQYF
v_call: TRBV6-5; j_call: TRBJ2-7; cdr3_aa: CASSYSSLRTYEQYF
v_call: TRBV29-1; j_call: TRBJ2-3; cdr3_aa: CSVDTQGSDTQYF
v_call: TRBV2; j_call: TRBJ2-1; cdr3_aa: CASSADSRTFNEQFF
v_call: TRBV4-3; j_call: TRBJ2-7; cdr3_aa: CASSQGPVRSAPEQYF
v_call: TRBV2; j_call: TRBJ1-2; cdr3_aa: CASSDSGGSGYTF
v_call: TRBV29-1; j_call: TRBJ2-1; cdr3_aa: CSVARQGASNEQFF
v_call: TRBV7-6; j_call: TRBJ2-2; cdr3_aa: CASSFRDRETGELFF
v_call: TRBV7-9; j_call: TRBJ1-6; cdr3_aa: CASSPTGNSPLHF
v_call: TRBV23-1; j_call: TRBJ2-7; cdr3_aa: CASSRPPGTGASYEQYF
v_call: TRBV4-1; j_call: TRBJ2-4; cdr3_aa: CASSQSLAGGTLAKNIQYF
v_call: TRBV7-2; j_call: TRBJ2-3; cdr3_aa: CALGTDTQYF
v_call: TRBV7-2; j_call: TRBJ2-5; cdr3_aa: CASSSPGPQETQYF
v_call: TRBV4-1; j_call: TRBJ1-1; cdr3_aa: CASSQAAATGNTEAFF